This TCR beta chain appears in the sequencing data of a study of cytomegalovirus exposure and HLA in healthy donors. Study-level points and caveats: Sequencing depth across donors, presence/absence analyses assumed, was roughly uniform. Some V segments (TRBV6-2 and TRBV6-3 among them) were excluded as indistinguishable. The classifier reportedly diagnosed cytomegalovirus status with high specificity and sensitivity.

PCR primers comprised 60 Vbeta and 13 Jbeta primers. The protocol was immunoSEQ multiplex PCR, while the TCRdb copy is restricted to in-frame clones and leaves out a portion. The sample has under 200,000 clones; about 80% are singletons. Turning to this clone: Its antigen is not identified.

Germline CDR1 is GTSNPN and CDR2 is SVGIG (reference sequence). CDR3 length: 13 amino acids. The V gene end was trimmed by 7 bases and the J gene end by 5 bases; junction bases not matched to a gene: 10. Sequencing input: PBMCs. This rearrangement joins TRBV30 to TRBJ1-2; 7 positions match TRBD1. The sequence derives from a man younger than 45 in good health and CMV-seronegative. Here the CDR3 reads CASTTTGSYGYTF. DNA of the CDR3: TGTGCCTCTACGACGACAGGGAGTTATGGCTACACCTTC.